Presented here are 10 T cell receptor beta chains from one specimen sequenced in a study of blood T cell repertoires in COVID-19. Generated by immunoSEQ multiplex PCR, the TCRdb table keeps only in-frame clones and is missing some. The sample includes approximately 180,000 clones, about 90% of them seen just once. Sequenced: PBMCs or T cells enriched from blood (not recorded which). Receptors originate from a human donor with acute COVID-19. The donor label of this sample is uncertain.

This sequence joins TRBV12-5 and TRBJ1-4; the match to TRBD1 covers 9 bases. Germline lookup yields CDR1 LGHNT and CDR2 FRNRAP. V lost 7 bases to trimming and J lost 8 bases; unmatched junction nucleotides: 11. The CDR3 runs 15 residues. The CDR3 DNA reads as TGTGCTAGTGCTACGCCGGGACAGGGAGGCGAAAAACTGTTTTTT. This sequence encodes CASATPGQGGEKLFF.

The rearrangement uses TRBV9 and TRBJ1-5; possible D gene TRBD1, 5 bases. V shed 0 bases and J shed 4 bases, with 14 bases lying between them. The germline CDR1 and CDR2 sequences are SGDLS and YYNGEE. The CDR3 is made up of 16 amino acids. CDR3 region: CASSVGSGGLNQPQHF. As DNA, the CDR3 is TGTGCCAGCAGCGTAGGTTCCGGGGGTCTAAATCAGCCCCAGCATTTT.

The rearrangement uses TRBV4-3 and TRBJ2-7, with 7 bases lining up with TRBD2. This CDR3 has 14 residues. V trimming: 1 base; J trimming: 3 bases; junction bases outside the gene matches: 3. Germline V lookup: CDR1 LGHNA, CDR2 YSLEER. CDR3 region: CASSQGPSGYEQYF. Here the CDR3 DNA reads TGCGCCAGCAGCCAAGGGCCTAGCGGCTACGAGCAGTACTTC.

Only a few counts were recorded for this clone. The gene calls are TRBV18 and TRBJ2-7; TRBD1 aligns across 7 bases. Unmatched junction bases numbered 9, after V lost 2 bases and J lost 5 bases. In germline, CDR1 is KGHSH, CDR2 LQKENI. The CDR3 extends over 15 amino acids. The CDR3 DNA sequence: TGTGCCAGCTCACCATCGGACAGGTGGGTGCACGAGCAGTACTTC. Translation: CASSPSDRWVHEQYF.

The chain joins TRBV6-5 to TRBJ1-2; the D is unclear. In germline, CDR1 is MNHEY, CDR2 SVGAGI. V lost 10 bases and J lost 4, with 16 bases in between. The length of the CDR3 is 13 residues. DNA of the CDR3: TGTGCCACCCGGGAGGGCGGCGTCTATGGCTACACCTTC. Residues: CATREGGVYGYTF.

The gene calls are TRBV19 and TRBJ1-5, with D unclear. V shed 3 bases and J shed 0 bases, with 9 bases lying between them. CDR1 LNHDA and CDR2 SQIVND come from the germline V gene (reference sequence). The CDR3 consists of 15 residues. Here the CDR3 DNA reads TGTGCCAGTAGTATTTCAGTTTTTAGCAATCAGCCCCAGCATTTT. Translating gives CASSISVFSNQPQHF.

This clone was seen just once. The rearrangement uses TRBV3-1 (or the pseudogene TRBV3-2) and TRBJ2-7; weak D call: TRBD1 (6 bases). Trimming took off 3 bases at V and 2 bases at J, with 17 bases between the two ends. Per germline, CDR1 LGHDT and CDR2 YNNKEL (reference sequence). This CDR3 region has 16 residues. DNA for the CDR3: TGTGCCAGCAGCCACTTGGGGGCAGGGTTACCCTACGAGCAGTACTTC. This gives the protein CASSHLGAGLPYEQYF.

The chain employs TRBV3-1 (or the pseudogene TRBV3-2) and TRBJ1-5, with D possibly being TRBD1 (5 bases). Trimming took off 0 bases at V and 0 bases at J, with 15 bases between the two ends. This CDR3 region has 18 residues. Looked up from germline, CDR1 is LGHDT and CDR2 is YNNKEL (reference sequence). The CDR3 spells CASSQEKLEQDSNQPQHF. For the CDR3, the DNA is TGTGCCAGCAGCCAAGAAAAACTTGAACAGGATAGCAATCAGCCCCAGCATTTT.

This clone was counted once. This chain uses TRBV4-3 with TRBJ1-2; no clear D. Trimming cost V 2 bases and J 8 bases, with 12 bases left between them. The CDR3 is made up of 13 amino acids. Germline V gene sequence: CDR1 LGHNA, CDR2 YSLEER. The CDR3 DNA follows: TGCGCCAGCAGCCAACGTTGGGGAGGGGGCTACACCTTC. It specifies CASSQRWGGGYTF.

The rearrangement joins TRBV6-1 to TRBJ2-1, with 8 bases fitting TRBD2. The germline V gene encodes CDR1 MNHNS and CDR2 SASEGT. This CDR3 is built from 15 residues. V was pared by 1 base and J by 14 bases, with 13 bases of the junction left unmatched. The CDR3 protein is CASSEEDGGAMQKFF. CDR3 coding DNA: TGTGCCAGCAGTGAAGAGGACGGGGGGGCCATGCAGAAGTTCTTC.